This note documents a single TCR beta chain sequence. What it binds is unknown. CDR3 length equals 16 residues. Germline V gives CDR1 KGHSH, CDR2 LQKENI. Between the trimmed V and J ends, which lost 8 bases and 0 bases, there was a span of 18 bases. The primer mix had 60 Vbeta and 13 Jbeta primers. Libraries were prepared by immunoSEQ multiplex PCR; TCRdb keeps only in-frame clonotypes and omits some of them. The table records about 82,000 clones, 78% of them present only once. The sample belongs to a study of cytomegalovirus exposure and HLA in healthy donors. Findings and limits, study-wide: Prior analysis indicated that the majority of TCR beta V segments exhibited productivity approximately 87% or approximately 30% of the time.

The rearrangement uses TRBV18 and TRBJ2-3; a possible D gene is TRBD1 (5 bases). The sample consisted of PBMCs. The TCR was taken from a male donor in good health and CMV-seropositive. As DNA, the CDR3 is TGTGCCAGCAGTGACGCCACAAGACAGAGCACAGATACGCAGTATTTT. It translates to CASSDATRQSTDTQYF.